These 30 T cell receptor beta chains were all obtained from the same sample, sequenced in a study of T-cell memory formation after mild COVID-19. MiXCR, applied by TCRdb to the 5' RACE reads, yields one record per CDR3 protein. Here the sample spans a few hundred thousand distinct CDR3 sequences, about 16% being singletons. The sample consisted of PBMCs or a T cell subset sorted from them (not recorded which). These receptor sequences come from a man younger than 35 who had mild COVID-19 (a few samples of this study predate the infection). Cell type and time point are not known.

The chain carries TRBV29-1 and TRBJ2-3; no clear D. Germline V gives CDR1 SQVTM, CDR2 ANQGSEA. V lost 1 base and J 2 bases, leaving 7 bases between the germline ends. The CDR3 runs 13 residues. The CDR3 bases are TGCAGCGTTGAAGTCGGGCACACAGATACGCAGTATTTT. Its protein is CSVEVGHTDTQYF.

V and J are TRBV7-8 and TRBJ2-1; the match to TRBD1 covers 10 bases. This CDR3 comprises 15 residues. V trimming: 1 base; J trimming: 6 bases; junction bases outside the gene matches: 3. The V gene's germline CDR1 is SGHVS and CDR2 FQNEAQ. The CDR3 sequence: CASSLGRDRGNEQFF. The CDR3 DNA follows: TGTGCCAGCAGCTTAGGCCGGGACAGGGGCAATGAGCAGTTCTTC.

J is TRBJ2-3 and V is TRBV4-1; D gene unclear. Between the trimmed V and J ends, which lost 6 bases and 1 base, there was a span of 11 bases. Germline lookup yields CDR1 MGHRA and CDR2 YSYEKL. CDR3 size: 14 residues. The CDR3 DNA reads as TGCGCCAGCAGAGACCCGAAGCGCACAGATACGCAGTATTTT. Protein product: CASRDPKRTDTQYF.

This clonotype has just a few counts. The V and J genes are TRBV10-2 and TRBJ2-1, with TRBD2 identical over 16 bases. J lost 8 bases, V lost 7 bases, and 14 bases had no gene match. CDR1 and CDR2 from the germline V gene are WSHSY and SAAADI. The CDR3 length is 18 residues. CDR3 loop: CASIAGLAGGPFRDEQFF. CDR3 sequence (DNA): TGCGCCAGCATTGCGGGACTAGCGGGGGGGCCGTTTCGCGATGAGCAGTTCTTC.

The genes are TRBV2 and TRBJ1-2; 7 bases agree with TRBD1. Germline assignment: CDR1 SNHLY and CDR2 FYNNEI. CDR3 size: 13 residues. J lost 3 bases, V lost 4 bases, and 2 bases had no gene match. CDR3 DNA sequence: TGTGCCAGCAGTGCAGGGGGTGACTATGGCTACACCTTC. This sequence encodes CASSAGGDYGYTF.

The V call is TRBV7-2, the J call TRBJ2-5; tentatively, D is TRBD1 or TRBD2 (5 bases each). Trimming removed 5 bases at V and 2 bases at J, with 12 bases between. The germline CDR1 and CDR2 sequences are SGHTA and FQGNSA. CDR3 length: 14 residues. The CDR3 nucleotides read TGTGCCAGCAGCCGGGGACGGGATCAAGAGACCCAGTACTTC. Amino acid sequence: CASSRGRDQETQYF.

This clonotype turned up a few times. The chain is built from TRBV3-1 and TRBJ2-1; D is undetermined. This CDR3 contains 14 residues. Germline lookup yields CDR1 LGHDT and CDR2 YNNKEL (reference sequence). Trimming left V 7 bases short and J 0 bases short, with 10 bases between. Here the CDR3 DNA reads TGTGCCAGCACCCACAGCAGCTCCTACAATGAGCAGTTCTTC. Its protein product is CASTHSSSYNEQFF.

There are a few counts of this clonotype. This chain uses TRBV28 with TRBJ2-3; a possible D gene is TRBD1 (6 bases). The CDR3 is made up of 14 amino acids. In germline, CDR1 is MDHEN, CDR2 SYDVKM. V dropped 5 bases and J dropped 2 bases, with 11 bases sitting between them. The CDR3 here is CASSTTGTTDTQYF. CDR3 in DNA: TGTGCCAGCAGTACCACAGGGACCACAGATACGCAGTATTTT.

V usage is TRBV6-6 and J usage is TRBJ1-2; 9 bases line up with TRBD1. The trim removed 2 bases at V and 6 bases at J, leaving 4 bases unmatched. Germline V gene data show CDR1 as MNHNY and CDR2 as SVGAGI (reference sequence). The CDR3 runs to 14 residues. In DNA form, the CDR3 reads TGTGCCAGCAGTTACGACGGACAGGGGAATGGCTACACCTTC. Translation gives CASSYDGQGNGYTF.

This clonotype was recorded a few times. The chain links TRBV20-1 to TRBJ2-1; 10 bases are shared with TRBD2. This CDR3 has 14 amino acids. CDR1 and CDR2 from the germline V gene are DFQATT and SNEGSKA (reference sequence). V lost 5 bases to trimming and J lost 8 bases; unmatched junction nucleotides: 9. The CDR3 DNA is TGCAGTGCTGCCGGGACTAGCGATGGGGATGAGCAGTTCTTC. As protein: CSAAGTSDGDEQFF.

The rearrangement joins TRBV12-3 or TRBV12-4 to TRBJ1-1, with D hard to call. The germline V and J ends were trimmed by 6 bases and 9 bases, with 8 bases remaining between them. The CDR3 sequence is 10 residues long. The chain's CDR3 is CASRARKAFF. As DNA, the CDR3 is TGTGCCAGCAGGGCCCGAAAAGCTTTCTTT.

This rearrangement joins TRBV9 to TRBJ2-1, with 9 bases matching TRBD2. V gave up 0 bases and J gave up 4 bases; unmatched junction bases: 2. The germline gives CDR1 SGDLS, CDR2 YYNGEE. The CDR3 length is 15 residues. The CDR3 region is CASSVVSGGYNEQFF. The DNA for the CDR3 is TGTGCCAGCAGCGTAGTCAGCGGGGGGTACAATGAGCAGTTCTTC.

In this sample, this clonotype turned up many times. The rearrangement uses TRBV5-6 and TRBJ2-2; no firm D call. V dropped 2 bases and J dropped 4 bases, with 3 bases sitting between them. The CDR3 runs to 12 residues. The V gene's germline CDR1 is SGHDT and CDR2 YYEEEE. The CDR3 region has the DNA TGTGCCAGCAGCTTTTCCACCGGGGAGCTGTTTTTT. Amino acid sequence: CASSFSTGELFF. Full variable domain (missing parts from reference TRBV5-6 and TRBJ2-2): DAGVTQSPTHLIKTRGQQVTLRCSPKSGHDTVSWYQQALGQGPQFIFQYYEEEERQRGNFPDRFSGHQFPNYSSELNVNALLLGDSALYLCASSFSTGELFFGEGSRLTVL.

The table lists this clonotype with a few counts. This chain links TRBV11-1 with TRBJ2-1, with D tentatively TRBD1 or TRBD2 (5 bases each). V lost 8 bases to trimming and J lost 2 bases, with 13 bases between them. CDR3 length equals 14 residues. Germline lookup yields CDR1 SGHAT and CDR2 FQDESV (reference sequence). CDR3 protein: CASRDPQAYNEQFF. The CDR3 DNA reads as TGTGCCAGCCGGGACCCACAAGCCTACAATGAGCAGTTCTTC.

This clonotype was counted ten times or more. The chain employs TRBV6-1 and TRBJ2-1, with TRBD1 identical over 8 bases. Per the germline V gene, CDR1 is MNHNS and CDR2 is SASEGT. The V segment lost 8 bases and the J segment 8 bases; nucleotides outside the gene matches: 17. The CDR3 is 16 amino acids. The CDR3 spells CASRALAGGVLDEQFF. DNA of the CDR3: TGTGCCAGCCGCGCCCTGGCAGGGGGCGTTCTCGATGAGCAGTTCTTC.

This clonotype showed up many times. The chain uses TRBV20-1 and TRBJ2-6, with D tentatively TRBD1 or TRBD2 (5 bases each). CDR1 is DFQATT, CDR2 SNEGSKA, per germline (reference sequence). V shed 1 base and J shed 2 bases, with 12 bases lying between them. The CDR3 is 16 residues long. CDR3: CSARVQGAPGANVLTF. The DNA for the CDR3 is TGCAGTGCTAGAGTTCAGGGAGCCCCTGGGGCCAACGTCCTGACTTTC.

This clonotype occurred many times. The V and J genes are TRBV12-3 or TRBV12-4 and TRBJ2-1; D possibly corresponds to TRBD2 (5 bases). The ends were cut back, 7 bases at V and 6 bases at J, with 25 bases in the middle. The CDR3 sequence is 17 residues long. This CDR3 is CASTNGRRTSIRNEQFF. CDR3 nucleotide sequence: TGTGCCAGCACCAACGGACGCAGGACTTCGATTCGCAATGAGCAGTTCTTC.

The chain's CDR3 is CARRGGELFF. The CDR3 DNA reads as TGCGCCAGACGCGGCGGGGAGCTGTTTTTT. The V and J genes are TRBV4-3 and TRBJ2-2; D unclear. Trimming took off 9 bases at V and 7 bases at J, with 6 bases between the two ends. CDR3 length equals 10 residues. From germline, CDR1 is LGHNA and CDR2 YSLEER.

This sequence joins TRBV2 and TRBJ1-4; TRBD1 aligns across 7 bases. This CDR3 has 13 residues. CDR1 SNHLY and CDR2 FYNNEI come from the germline V gene. Unmatched junction bases numbered 5, after V lost 11 bases and J lost 2 bases. As DNA, the CDR3 is TGTGCCGGCCACAGGGGTACTAATGAAAAACTGTTTTTT. It translates to CAGHRGTNEKLFF.

The gene calls are TRBV10-3 and TRBJ2-5, with D tentatively TRBD1 or TRBD2 (6 bases each). The V gene's germline CDR1 is ENHRY and CDR2 SYGVKD. The V end was cut by 11 bases, the J end by 2 bases, with 15 bases between. This CDR3 is 13 amino acids long. The CDR3 sequence: CASAPGAQETQYF. CDR3 nucleotide sequence: TGTGCCTCGGCCCCGGGGGCTCAAGAGACCCAGTACTTC.

This clonotype appeared many times. V gene TRBV7-3 combines with J gene TRBJ1-1, with a tentative D call TRBD1 (6 bases). Trimming stripped 5 bases from V and 1 base from J, with 14 bases between. The CDR3 consists of 15 residues. Germline V CDR1 and CDR2: SGHTA, FQGTGA. The CDR3 coding sequence is TGTGCCAGCAGCCCGAAGGGGGACCCGAACACTGAAGCTTTCTTT. It codes for CASSPKGDPNTEAFF.

This clonotype was seen a handful of times. CDR3 coding DNA: TGTGCCAGCAGTGATGGGAGCTACGAGCAGTACGTC. Amino acids: CASSDGSYEQYV. V usage is TRBV6-1 and J usage is TRBJ2-7; TRBD2 is a possible D gene (5 bases). V lost 3 bases to trimming and J lost 3 bases, with 6 bases between them. The CDR3 extends over 12 amino acids. The germline V gene has CDR1 MNHNS and CDR2 SASEGT.

The sample holds a few counts of this clonotype. The rearrangement links TRBV7-2 to TRBJ2-1, with a weak D call TRBD2 (6 bases). CDR3 length: 15 residues. Germline values: CDR1 SGHTA, CDR2 FQGNSA. V was shortened by 1 base and J by 3 bases, with 10 bases between the two germline ends. CDR3 in amino acids: CASSLDWGDYNEQFF. In nucleotides, the CDR3 is TGTGCCAGCAGCTTAGACTGGGGGGACTACAATGAGCAGTTCTTC.

This clonotype was counted at least ten times. The chain recombines TRBV7-2 with TRBJ2-7, with D unclear. Trimming removed 4 bases from V and 2 bases from J, with 6 bases in between. The CDR3 spans 12 residues. Germline CDR1 SGHTA, CDR2 FQGNSA. As DNA, the CDR3 is TGTGCCAGCAGCTCCTTTCCCTACGAGCAGTACTTC. It is translated as CASSSFPYEQYF. Based on the CDR3 plus reference TRBV7-2 and TRBJ2-7, the full variable domain is GAGVSQSPSNKVTEKGKDVELRCDPISGHTALYWYRQSLGQGLEFLIYFQGNSAPDKSGLPSDRFSAERTGGSVSTLTIQRTQQEDSAVYLCASSSFPYEQYFGPGTRLTVT.

This rearrangement joins TRBV5-1 to TRBJ2-5; 10 positions match TRBD2. V lost 5 bases, J lost 5 bases, and 6 bases stayed unmatched. Germline V gene sequence: CDR1 SGHRS, CDR2 YFSETQ. The length of the CDR3 is 14 residues. As DNA, the CDR3 is TGCGCCAGCAGAAGGACTAGCGGCCTCGAGACCCAGTACTTC. It is translated as CASRRTSGLETQYF.

There are a few counts of this clonotype. The chain has TRBV7-2 and TRBJ1-2, with D uncertain. The germline CDR1 and CDR2 sequences are SGHTA and FQGNSA. V lost 3 bases to trimming and J lost 5 bases, with 10 bases between them. The CDR3 extends over 13 amino acids. CDR3 bases: TGTGCCAGCAGCTTTTTCGGGGAATATGGCTACACCTTC. It encodes CASSFFGEYGYTF.

The chain is built from TRBV6-5 and TRBJ1-2; TRBD1 matches at 8 bases. In germline, CDR1 is MNHEY, CDR2 SVGAGI. There are 15 residues in the CDR3. V shed 3 bases and J 5 bases; nucleotides not matched to a gene: 8. The CDR3 DNA is TGTGCCAGCAGTTATGAAGGACAGGGTACTTATGGCTACACCTTC. This translates into CASSYEGQGTYGYTF.

The sample holds a few counts of this clonotype. The rearrangement joins TRBV6-5 to TRBJ2-5; tentatively, D is TRBD2 (6 bases). CDR1 is MNHEY and CDR2 is SVGAGI in the germline V gene. The CDR3 loop spans 15 amino acids. V was shortened by 5 bases and J by 5 bases, with 18 bases between the two germline ends. CDR3 nucleotide sequence: TGTGCCAGCAGTCCCCAGGGAGGCTCTATGGAGACCCAGTACTTC. Its protein is CASSPQGGSMETQYF.

The V gene is TRBV9, the J gene TRBJ2-1; D call uncertain. V was pared by 1 base and J by 5 bases, with 7 bases between. The germline V gene has CDR1 SGDLS and CDR2 YYNGEE. The CDR3 runs 13 residues. DNA of the CDR3: TGTGCCAGCAGCGTAACCCCAGACAATGAGCAGTTCTTC. Its protein product is CASSVTPDNEQFF.

The V call is TRBV20-1, the J call TRBJ2-3; D may be TRBD1 or TRBD2 (6 bases each). The V and J ends lost 3 bases and 2 bases respectively, with 12 bases between them. The CDR3 is made up of 14 amino acids. Germline CDR1 reads DFQATT; CDR2 reads SNEGSKA (reference sequence). The CDR3: CSASPTGATDTQYF. The CDR3 DNA reads as TGCAGTGCTAGCCCCACGGGGGCCACAGATACGCAGTATTTT.